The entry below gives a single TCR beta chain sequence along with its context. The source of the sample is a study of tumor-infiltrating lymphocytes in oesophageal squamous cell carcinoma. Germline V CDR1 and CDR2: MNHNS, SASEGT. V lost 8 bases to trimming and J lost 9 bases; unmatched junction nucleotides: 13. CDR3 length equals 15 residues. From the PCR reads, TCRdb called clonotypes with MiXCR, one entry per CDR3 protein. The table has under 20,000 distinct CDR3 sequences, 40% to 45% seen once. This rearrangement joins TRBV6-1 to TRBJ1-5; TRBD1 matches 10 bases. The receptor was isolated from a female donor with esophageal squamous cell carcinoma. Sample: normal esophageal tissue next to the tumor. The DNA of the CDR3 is TGTGCCAGCCAAAACCCGAGGGACAGGGGATGGCCCCAGCATTTT. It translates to CASQNPRDRGWPQHF.